The subject of this entry is one TCR beta chain. It has no known antigen specificity. No base quality information exists; no much larger clone differs at one position. Amplification of TCR beta CDR3 regions was carried out from RNA transcripts. The first round of RT-PCR for the TCR CDR3 was performed with the HTBI primer set and the Qiagen OneStep RT-PCR kit. Libraries were constructed in a second round of multiplex PCR, after which size selection and purification were performed. The libraries were sequenced on an Illumina HiSeq2000 using paired-end 100 bp reads. For the original study's pipeline: Raw data were processed with SOAPnuke, discarding reads with adapters, uncalled bases, mean Phred below 15, or no exact constant-primer or identifier match. High-quality paired reads were merged with COPE v1.2.5, and unique nucleotide sequences were defined as clonotypes. MiTCR v1.1 was used to align clonotypes to the IMGT TRBV, TRBD and TRBJ reference segments. Only V-J combinations with frequency above 0.0001, covering roughly 99% of repertoires, were analysed. A TCS score was defined as the ratio of F50 (clonal expansion) to E x V (chaos), with BLOSUM62-based TCRdist applied between CDR3 peptides within each V-J. Welch's t-statistics and random forest reduced several hundred V-J features to around 14, which were used in a naive Bayes classifier (R e1071). TCRdb reprocessed the public reads (quality trimming at Q25 with fastp, clone calling with MiXCR) and kept in-frame beta chains. Each entry is one CDR3 protein sequence, shown with its most common DNA and genes. TCRdb, rather than the study authors, made the V and J calls. This sample gives approximately 300,000 distinct CDR3 sequences in total; over 15% of them show up just once. Roughly 31% of the sample rests with the top ten.

These data originate in a study of T cells in Graves' hyperthyroidism and ophthalmopathy (dated by TCRdb to the late 2010s). Study-level background: Peripheral blood was collected at initial diagnosis, before any treatment. A discovery cohort of about a hundred patients, 43 with Graves' ophthalmopathy and about 58 with stable Graves' hyperthyroidism, was used to find distinguishing TCR V-J signatures. Whether ophthalmopathy could be predicted prospectively was tested in an independent validation cohort made up of approximately 19 hyperthyroidism patients plus 17 patients who later progressed to ophthalmopathy. The approximately 98 discovery patients were randomly divided into training and test sets at a 7:3 ratio. In several Graves' hyperthyroidism patients, the study also compared T-cell repertoires from thyroid tissue with T-cell repertoires from blood. Once sampling was done, hyperthyroidism patients were given methimazole at a starting dose of 30 mg daily, whereas ophthalmopathy patients were given high-dose intravenous methylprednisolone. The paper describes TCR Vbeta CDR3 sequencing of 120 to 150 peripheral blood samples, made up of approximately 40 ophthalmopathy patients, 70 to 75 hyperthyroidism patients and roughly 17 progressor patients. What the study reported, not specific to this receptor: No statistical method was used to fix the sample size in advance, and group allocation was not hidden from the investigators. Most expanded thyroid clonotypes (frequency above 0.001) were also detected in blood, a finding suggesting that blood repertoires may reflect thyroid immune responses. In validation, the model predicted progression to ophthalmopathy a median of roughly 6.1 months before onset, with about 67% sensitivity and about 72% specificity. Ophthalmopathy was separated from stable hyperthyroidism by a 13 V-J signature model, with approximately 89% sensitivity and about 84% specificity obtained in cross-validation and 80%/75% obtained in testing.

Stable Graves' hyperthyroidism was defined as the absence of progression to ophthalmopathy over 18 months of follow-up. The hyperthyroidism patients were between 18 and 65 years old and newly diagnosed, with a disease duration of less than 2 months. Patients with uncontrolled infections, other autoimmune diseases, pregnancy or lactation were excluded. Diagnoses were based on clinical symptoms, serum thyroxine and TRAb, thyroid ultrasound and orbital computed tomography. PBMCs were isolated from roughly 10 ml of fresh peripheral blood by Ficoll-Paque density gradient centrifugation. Total RNA was extracted using Trizol reagent, and RNA quality was assessed on an Agilent 2100 Bioanalyzer. From cysteine to phenylalanine, the CDR3 is 14 amino acids long. Here the CDR3 DNA is all that survives: 42 bases in frame from base 1. Trimming removed 6 bases from V and 5 bases from J, leaving 16 bases between the germline ends. Sequences MDHEN (CDR1) and SYDVKM (CDR2) are obtained from the germline V gene.

Sample: blood. This sequence uses TRBV28 and TRBJ1-1; the D segment cannot be called with confidence. The TCR originated in a young man with Graves' hyperthyroidism. The CDR3 amino acid sequence is: CASSTKRTGTEAFF. The DNA sequence reads TGTGCCAGCAGCACAAAAAGGACGGGTACTGAAGCTTTCTTT.